The 10 T cell receptor beta chains below come from one sample, sequenced in a study of blood T cell repertoires in COVID-19. Sequenced by immunoSEQ multiplex PCR; TCRdb stores in-frame clones only, minus some. The repertoire has 350,000 to 450,000 clones, 75% to 90% of them found once; the top ten carry approximately 3.7%. The sequencing sample was made of peripheral blood. These receptors originate from a young woman with acute or convalescent COVID-19.

The chain joins TRBV7-9 to TRBJ2-1, with TRBD2 identical over 11 bases. The CDR3 is made up of 18 amino acids. Unmatched junction bases numbered 7, after V lost 2 bases and J lost 1 base. CDR1 is SEHNR and CDR2 is FQNEAQ in the germline V gene (reference sequence). The CDR3 here is CASSLPLLAGVSYNEQFF. The CDR3, as DNA: TGTGCCAGCAGCTTACCCCTACTAGCGGGAGTGTCCTACAATGAGCAGTTCTTC.

The J gene is TRBJ1-6, the V gene TRBV6-5; D is ambiguous. From germline, CDR1 is MNHEY and CDR2 SVGAGI. The CDR3 consists of 14 residues. V shed 6 bases and J shed 8 bases, with 14 bases lying between them. The CDR3 coding sequence is TGTGCCAGCAGCTTCCGAGGGAGGTATTCACCCCTCCACTTT. Amino acid sequence: CASSFRGRYSPLHF.

This clone was counted a single time. The chain recombines TRBV6-5 with TRBJ1-3; a possible D gene is TRBD1 (5 bases). The CDR3 has 13 residues. CDR1 MNHEY and CDR2 SVGAGI come from the germline V gene. V gave up 7 bases and J gave up 2 bases, with 9 bases separating them. CDR3: CASKEGPGNTIYF. Here the CDR3 DNA reads TGTGCCAGCAAGGAGGGACCTGGAAACACCATATATTTT.

The genes are TRBV5-1 and TRBJ2-1, with D possibly being TRBD2 (5 bases). CDR3 length equals 14 residues. V lost 2 bases to trimming and J lost 6 bases, with 12 bases between them. Per the germline V gene, CDR1 is SGHRS and CDR2 is YFSETQ. CDR3 in DNA: TGCGCCAGCAGCTTTGCTAGCCAAGGCAATGAGCAGTTCTTC. Residues: CASSFASQGNEQFF.

The V gene is TRBV6-5, the J gene TRBJ1-4; 10 nucleotides agree with TRBD1. The germline V gene encodes CDR1 MNHEY and CDR2 SVGAGI. J gave up 7 bases and V 6 bases, and 5 bases lay outside the gene matches. The CDR3 consists of 14 residues. The CDR3 spells CASRETGGFEKLFF. DNA for the CDR3: TGTGCCAGCAGGGAGACAGGGGGCTTTGAAAAACTGTTTTTT.

This clone was observed at least ten times. This rearrangement joins TRBV2 to TRBJ2-2; 9 nucleotides align to TRBD1. The CDR3 has 15 residues. V was clipped by 2 bases and J by 4 bases; unmatched bases: 2. Germline V gene data show CDR1 as SNHLY and CDR2 as FYNNEI. CDR3 DNA sequence: TGTGCCAGCAGTGAACGACAGGGGGGCACCGGGGAGCTGTTTTTT. This codes for CASSERQGGTGELFF. The full variable domain, with the rest looked up from reference TRBV2 and TRBJ2-2, is EPEVTQTPSHQVTQMGQEVILRCVPISNHLYFYWYRQILGQKVEFLVSFYNNEISEKSEIFDDQFSVERPDGSNFTLKIRSTKLEDSAMYFCASSERQGGTGELFFGEGSRLTVL.

The chain couples TRBV9 to TRBJ1-2; D is ambiguous. The CDR3 consists of 13 residues. Germline V gene data show CDR1 as SGDLS and CDR2 as YYNGEE. V was trimmed by 1 base and J by 3 bases, leaving 7 bases between them. CDR3 residues: CASSVMEDYGYTF. CDR3 nucleotide sequence: TGTGCCAGCAGCGTAATGGAGGACTATGGCTACACCTTC.

This clone was counted between two and nine times. J is TRBJ2-5 and V is TRBV7-9; 7 bases agree with TRBD1. Per germline, CDR1 SEHNR and CDR2 FQNEAQ (reference sequence). This CDR3 is 15 amino acids long. The ends lost 5 bases at V and 2 bases at J; junction bases unmatched: 8. The CDR3 coding sequence is TGTGCCAGCAGCGGAAGCACAGGGGCACAAGAGACCCAGTACTTC. Translation gives CASSGSTGAQETQYF.

This clone appeared a single time. This chain uses TRBV11-2 with TRBJ1-4; tentatively, D is TRBD1 (6 bases). The CDR3 covers 17 residues. Trimming removed 0 bases from V and 5 bases from J, with 16 bases in between. The germline V gene has CDR1 SGHAT and CDR2 FQNNGV. This chain's CDR3 is CASSLDGGAWPNEKLFF. The CDR3 DNA is TGTGCCAGCAGCTTAGATGGGGGCGCATGGCCGAATGAAAAACTGTTTTTT.

The chain has TRBV18 and TRBJ2-1; 11 nucleotides agree with TRBD1. The germline gives CDR1 KGHSH, CDR2 LQKENI. The CDR3 has 16 residues. V gave up 4 bases and J gave up 6 bases; unmatched junction bases: 8. CDR3 DNA: TGTGCCAGCTCACTGATCCCGGGACAGGGGGGCAATGAGCAGTTCTTC. It translates to CASSLIPGQGGNEQFF.